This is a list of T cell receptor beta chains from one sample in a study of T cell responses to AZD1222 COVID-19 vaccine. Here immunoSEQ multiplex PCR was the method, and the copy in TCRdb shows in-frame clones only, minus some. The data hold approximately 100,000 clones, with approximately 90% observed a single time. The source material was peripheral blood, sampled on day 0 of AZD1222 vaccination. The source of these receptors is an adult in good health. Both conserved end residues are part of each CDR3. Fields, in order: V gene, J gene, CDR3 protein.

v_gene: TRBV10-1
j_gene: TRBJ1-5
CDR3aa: CASSGGGQPSNQPQHF

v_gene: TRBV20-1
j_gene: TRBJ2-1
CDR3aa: CSARGQEQFF

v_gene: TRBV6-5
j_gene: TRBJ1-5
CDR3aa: CASSSGPYQPQHF

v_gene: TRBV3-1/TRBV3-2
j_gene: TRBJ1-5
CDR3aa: CASSQNWDSRGRQPQHF

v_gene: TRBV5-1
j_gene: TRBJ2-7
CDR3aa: CASSLPVKGEQYF

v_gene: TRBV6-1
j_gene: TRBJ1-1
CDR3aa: CASSGYSGTANTEAFF

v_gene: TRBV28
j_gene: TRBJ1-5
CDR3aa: CATHYHGGAEQPQHF

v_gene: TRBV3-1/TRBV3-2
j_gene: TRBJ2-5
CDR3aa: CALPGKQETQYF

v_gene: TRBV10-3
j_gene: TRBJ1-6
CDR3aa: CAISGDGNNSPLHF

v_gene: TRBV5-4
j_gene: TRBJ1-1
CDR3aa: CASTPDRGNTEAFF

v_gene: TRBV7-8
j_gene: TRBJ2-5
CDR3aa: CASTPQGYEETQYF

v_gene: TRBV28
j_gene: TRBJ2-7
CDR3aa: CASGTSGYSSYEQYF

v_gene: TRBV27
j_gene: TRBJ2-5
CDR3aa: CASSFVGQGAWETQYF

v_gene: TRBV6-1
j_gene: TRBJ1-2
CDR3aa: CASSEMAAFYGYTF

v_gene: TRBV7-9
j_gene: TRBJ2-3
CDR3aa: CASSLGQGSTDTQYF

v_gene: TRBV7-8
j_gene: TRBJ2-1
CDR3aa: CASSLGWGGQYNEQFF

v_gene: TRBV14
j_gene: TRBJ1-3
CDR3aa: CASSSPGQRGNTIYF

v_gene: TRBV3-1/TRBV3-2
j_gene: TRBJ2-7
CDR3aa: CASSLGSGEQYF

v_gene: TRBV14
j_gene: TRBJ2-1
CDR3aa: CASSQDNGDEQFF

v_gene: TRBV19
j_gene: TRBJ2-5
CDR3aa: CASARDRRETQYF

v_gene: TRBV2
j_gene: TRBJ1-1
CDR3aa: CASNPLTNTEAFF

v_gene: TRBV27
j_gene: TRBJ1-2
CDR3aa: CASSLSSGGYGYTF

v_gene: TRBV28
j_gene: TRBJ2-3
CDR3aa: CARPDLPTDTQYF

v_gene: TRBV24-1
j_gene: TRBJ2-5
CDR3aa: CATSDFRQGAGETQYF

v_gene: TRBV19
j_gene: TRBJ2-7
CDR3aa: CASSSLAPGYEQYF

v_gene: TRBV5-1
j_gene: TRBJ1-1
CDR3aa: CASSFGLAEAFF

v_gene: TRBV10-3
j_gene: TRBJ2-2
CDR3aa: CAISESSGLAGTGELFF

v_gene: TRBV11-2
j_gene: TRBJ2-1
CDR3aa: CASSLAPQVRGDNEQFF